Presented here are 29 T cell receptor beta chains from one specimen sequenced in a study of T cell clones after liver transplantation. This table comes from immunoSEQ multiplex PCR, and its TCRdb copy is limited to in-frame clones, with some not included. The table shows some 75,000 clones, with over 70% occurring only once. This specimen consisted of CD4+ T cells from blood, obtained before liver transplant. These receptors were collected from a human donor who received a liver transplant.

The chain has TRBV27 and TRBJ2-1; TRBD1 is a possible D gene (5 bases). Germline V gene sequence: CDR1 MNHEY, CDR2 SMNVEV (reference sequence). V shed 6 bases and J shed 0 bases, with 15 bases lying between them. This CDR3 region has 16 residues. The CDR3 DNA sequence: TGTGCCAGCAGCCACAGGATTTCAAACTCCTACAATGAGCAGTTCTTC. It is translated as CASSHRISNSYNEQFF.

CDR3 protein: CATSLDRATDTQYF. DNA of the CDR3: TGTGCCACCAGCTTGGACAGGGCCACAGATACGCAGTATTTT. The chain joins TRBV15 to TRBJ2-3, with 8 bases lining up with TRBD1. Germline lookup yields CDR1 LNHNV and CDR2 YYDKDF (reference sequence). The CDR3 has 14 residues. V shed 5 bases and J 2 bases; nucleotides not matched to a gene: 3.

The CDR3 loop reads CASSPGGTAGYTF. In DNA form, the CDR3 reads TGTGCCAGCAGCCCCGGAGGGACAGCCGGCTACACCTTC. This rearrangement joins TRBV7-2 to TRBJ1-2; 7 nucleotides align to TRBD1. This CDR3 contains 13 residues. The germline V gene has CDR1 SGHTA and CDR2 FQGNSA. The trim removed 5 bases at V and 8 bases at J, leaving 8 bases unmatched. Full variable domain (outside the CDR3, taken from reference TRBV7-2 and TRBJ1-2): GAGVSQSPSNKVTEKGKDVELRCDPISGHTALYWYRQSLGQGLEFLIYFQGNSAPDKSGLPSDRFSAERTGGSVSTLTIQRTQQEDSAVYLCASSPGGTAGYTFGSGTRLTVV.

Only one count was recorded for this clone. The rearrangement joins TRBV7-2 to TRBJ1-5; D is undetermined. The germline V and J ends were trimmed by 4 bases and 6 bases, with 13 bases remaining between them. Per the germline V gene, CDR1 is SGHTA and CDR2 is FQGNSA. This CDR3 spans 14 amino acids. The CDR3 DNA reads TGTGCCAGCAGCTCACCCCCATCGGGTCAGCCCCAGCATTTT. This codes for CASSSPPSGQPQHF.

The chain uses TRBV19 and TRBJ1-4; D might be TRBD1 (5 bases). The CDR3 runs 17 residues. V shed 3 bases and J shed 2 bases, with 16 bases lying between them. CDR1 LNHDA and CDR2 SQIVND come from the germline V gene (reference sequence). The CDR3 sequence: CASSILDRGRTNEKLFF. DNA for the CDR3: TGTGCCAGTAGTATTCTTGATCGGGGACGGACTAATGAAAAACTGTTTTTT.

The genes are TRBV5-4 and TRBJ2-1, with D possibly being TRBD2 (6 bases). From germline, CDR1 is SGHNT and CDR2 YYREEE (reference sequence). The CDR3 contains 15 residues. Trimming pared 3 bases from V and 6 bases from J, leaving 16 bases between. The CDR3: CASSYPGEFGNEQFF. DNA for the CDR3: TGTGCCAGCAGCTACCCGGGGGAGTTCGGCAATGAGCAGTTCTTC.

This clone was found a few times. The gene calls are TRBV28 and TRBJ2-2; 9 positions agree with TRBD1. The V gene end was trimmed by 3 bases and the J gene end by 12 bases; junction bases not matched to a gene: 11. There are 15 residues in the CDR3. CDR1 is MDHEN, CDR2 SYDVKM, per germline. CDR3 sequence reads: CASSLWDRVLGQLFF. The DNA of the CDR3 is TGTGCCAGCAGTTTGTGGGACAGGGTATTGGGACAGCTGTTTTTT.

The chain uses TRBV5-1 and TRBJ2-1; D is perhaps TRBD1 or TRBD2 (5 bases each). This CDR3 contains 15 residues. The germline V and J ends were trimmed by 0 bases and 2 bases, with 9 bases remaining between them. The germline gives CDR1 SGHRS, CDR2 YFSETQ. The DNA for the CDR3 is TGCGCCAGCAGCTTGGGAGAGGGACCCTACAATGAGCAGTTCTTC. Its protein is CASSLGEGPYNEQFF.

CDR3 nucleotides: TGTGCCAGTAGTGATTTAAGGACCCTCTCCGAGCAGTACTTC. Translating it yields CASSDLRTLSEQYF. This rearrangement joins TRBV19 to TRBJ2-7; D not certain. The V gene's germline CDR1 is LNHDA and CDR2 SQIVND (reference sequence). The V and J ends lost 5 bases and 6 bases respectively, with 17 bases between them. The CDR3 loop spans 14 amino acids. Full variable domain (remainder filled in from reference TRBV19 and TRBJ2-7): DGGITQSPKYLFRKEGQNVTLSCEQNLNHDAMYWYRQDPGQGLRLIYYSQIVNDFQKGDIAEGYSVSREKKESFPLTVTSAQKNPTAFYLCASSDLRTLSEQYFGPGTRLTVT.

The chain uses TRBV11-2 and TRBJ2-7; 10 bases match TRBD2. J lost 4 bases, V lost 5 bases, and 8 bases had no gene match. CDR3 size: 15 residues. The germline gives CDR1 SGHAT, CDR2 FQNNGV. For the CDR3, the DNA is TGTGCCAGCAGCCAATCTAGCGGGAGCGTATACGAGCAGTACTTC. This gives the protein CASSQSSGSVYEQYF.

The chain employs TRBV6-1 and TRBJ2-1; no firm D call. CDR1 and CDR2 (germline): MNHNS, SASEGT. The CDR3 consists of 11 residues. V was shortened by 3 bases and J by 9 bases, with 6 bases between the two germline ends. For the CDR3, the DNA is TGTGCCAGCAGTGAGTCGTTTGAGCAGTTCTTC. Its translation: CASSESFEQFF.

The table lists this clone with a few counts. CDR3: CASSVAAETYEQYF. Written as DNA, the CDR3 is TGTGCCAGCAGCGTAGCAGCGGAAACCTACGAGCAGTACTTC. The chain has TRBV9 and TRBJ2-7; a weak D match, TRBD2 (5 bases). The CDR3 has 14 residues. The germline CDR1 and CDR2 sequences are SGDLS and YYNGEE. The germline V and J ends were trimmed by 0 bases and 2 bases, with 9 bases remaining between them. Looking up the rest from reference TRBV9 and TRBJ2-7 gives the full variable domain: DSGVTQTPKHLITATGQRVTLRCSPRSGDLSVYWYQQSLDQGLQFLIQYYNGEERAKGNILERFSAQQFPDLHSELNLSSLELGDSALYFCASSVAAETYEQYFGPGTRLTVT.

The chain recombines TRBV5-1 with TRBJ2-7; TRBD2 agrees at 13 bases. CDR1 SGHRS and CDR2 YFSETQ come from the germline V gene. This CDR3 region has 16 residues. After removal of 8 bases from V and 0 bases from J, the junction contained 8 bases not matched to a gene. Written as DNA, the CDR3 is TGCGCCAGTACCGGACTAGCGGGGGTTTCCTCCTACGAGCAGTACTTC. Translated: CASTGLAGVSSYEQYF.

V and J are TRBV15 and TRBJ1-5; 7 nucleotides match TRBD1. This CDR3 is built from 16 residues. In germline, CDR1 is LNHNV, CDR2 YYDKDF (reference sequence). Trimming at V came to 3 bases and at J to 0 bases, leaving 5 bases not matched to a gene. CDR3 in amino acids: CATSSMDRISNQPQHF. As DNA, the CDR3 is TGTGCCACCAGCAGCATGGACAGGATTAGCAATCAGCCCCAGCATTTT.

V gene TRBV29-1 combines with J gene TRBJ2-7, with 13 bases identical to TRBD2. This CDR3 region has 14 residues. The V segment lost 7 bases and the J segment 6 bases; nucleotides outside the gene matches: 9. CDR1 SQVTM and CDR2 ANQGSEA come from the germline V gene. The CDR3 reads CSARLAGGPVEQYF. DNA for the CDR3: TGCAGCGCTCGACTAGCGGGAGGTCCGGTCGAGCAGTACTTC.

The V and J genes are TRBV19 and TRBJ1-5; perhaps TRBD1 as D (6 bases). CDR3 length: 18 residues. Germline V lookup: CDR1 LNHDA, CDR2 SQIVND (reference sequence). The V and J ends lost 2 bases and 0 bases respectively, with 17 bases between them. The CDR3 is CASSISPGEGGSNQPQHF. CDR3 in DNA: TGTGCCAGTAGTATAAGCCCAGGGGAAGGGGGTAGCAATCAGCCCCAGCATTTT.

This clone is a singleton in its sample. DNA for the CDR3: TGCGCCAGCAGCTTGGAACTAGCGGGTGGCTCCTACGAGCAGTACTTC. This gives the protein CASSLELAGGSYEQYF. The rearrangement joins TRBV5-1 to TRBJ2-7; 9 bases agree with TRBD2. This CDR3 is built from 16 residues. Germline assignment: CDR1 SGHRS and CDR2 YFSETQ. V shed 0 bases and J 0 bases; nucleotides not matched to a gene: 4.

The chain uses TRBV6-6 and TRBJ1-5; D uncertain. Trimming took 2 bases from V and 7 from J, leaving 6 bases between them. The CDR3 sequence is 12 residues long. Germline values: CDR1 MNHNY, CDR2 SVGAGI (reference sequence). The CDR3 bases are TGTGCCAGCAGTTACCCCCCCCAGCCCCAGCATTTT. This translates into CASSYPPQPQHF.

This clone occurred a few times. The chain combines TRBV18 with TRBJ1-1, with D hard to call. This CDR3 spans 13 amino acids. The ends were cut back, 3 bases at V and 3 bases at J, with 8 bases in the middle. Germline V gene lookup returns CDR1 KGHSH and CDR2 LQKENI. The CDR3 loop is CASSPFGDTEAFF. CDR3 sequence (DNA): TGTGCCAGCTCACCTTTCGGTGACACTGAAGCTTTCTTT.

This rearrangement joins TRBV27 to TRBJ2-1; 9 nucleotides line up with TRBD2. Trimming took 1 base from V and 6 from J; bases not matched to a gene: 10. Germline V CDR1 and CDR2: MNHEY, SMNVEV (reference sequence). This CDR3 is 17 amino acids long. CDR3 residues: CASSLWSLAGTTNEQFF. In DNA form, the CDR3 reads TGTGCCAGCAGTTTATGGTCCCTAGCGGGAACAACCAATGAGCAGTTCTTC.

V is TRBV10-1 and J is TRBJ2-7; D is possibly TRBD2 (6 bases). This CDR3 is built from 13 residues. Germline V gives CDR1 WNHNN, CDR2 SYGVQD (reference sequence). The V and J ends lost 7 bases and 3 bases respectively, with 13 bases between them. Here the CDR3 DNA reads TGCGCCAGCAAGGCTAGCGTATACTACGAGCAGTACTTC. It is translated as CASKASVYYEQYF.

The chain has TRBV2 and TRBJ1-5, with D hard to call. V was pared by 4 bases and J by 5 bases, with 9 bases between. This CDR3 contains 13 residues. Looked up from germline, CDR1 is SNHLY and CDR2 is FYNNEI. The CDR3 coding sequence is TGTGCCAGCAGTGTCGAAGGGTATCAGCCCCAGCATTTT. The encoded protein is CASSVEGYQPQHF.

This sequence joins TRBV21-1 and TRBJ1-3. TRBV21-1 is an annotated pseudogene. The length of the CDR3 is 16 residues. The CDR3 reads CASSKGTGGSGNTIYF. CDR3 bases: TGTGCCAGCAGCAAAGGAACGGGGGGCTCTGGAAACACCATATATTTT.

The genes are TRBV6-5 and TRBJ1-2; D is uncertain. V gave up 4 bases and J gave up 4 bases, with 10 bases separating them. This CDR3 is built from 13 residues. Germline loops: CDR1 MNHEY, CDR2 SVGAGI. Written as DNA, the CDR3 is TGTGCCAGCAGTTTAGGGAATTTCTATGGCTACACCTTC. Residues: CASSLGNFYGYTF.

Here the CDR3 DNA reads TGTGCCAGCAGCCCTCACAGGCCCAGCTCCTACGAGCAGTACTTC. Protein sequence: CASSPHRPSSYEQYF. The rearrangement uses TRBV28 and TRBJ2-7, with a tentative D call TRBD1 (5 bases). The ends were cut back, 6 bases at V and 0 bases at J, with 15 bases in the middle. The CDR3 length is 15 residues. The germline gives CDR1 MDHEN, CDR2 SYDVKM.

The CDR3 sequence: CASSVNSGAAYEQYF. The CDR3 region has the DNA TGTGCCAGCAGCGTAAATTCAGGGGCGGCCTACGAGCAGTACTTC. The chain recombines TRBV9 with TRBJ2-7, with a weak D call TRBD1 (6 bases). CDR1 and CDR2 (germline): SGDLS, YYNGEE. V lost 1 base to trimming and J lost 2 bases, with 13 bases between them. The CDR3 is 15 amino acids. The full variable domain, in which reference TRBV9 and TRBJ2-7 provide the parts outside the CDR3, is DSGVTQTPKHLITATGQRVTLRCSPRSGDLSVYWYQQSLDQGLQFLIQYYNGEERAKGNILERFSAQQFPDLHSELNLSSLELGDSALYFCASSVNSGAAYEQYFGPGTRLTVT.

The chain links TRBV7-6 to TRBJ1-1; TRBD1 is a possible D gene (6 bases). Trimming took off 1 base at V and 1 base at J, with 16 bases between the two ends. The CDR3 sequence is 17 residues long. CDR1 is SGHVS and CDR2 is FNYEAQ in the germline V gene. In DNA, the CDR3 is TGTGCCAGCAGCTTAGAAGGGACATCAGTATCGAACACTGAAGCTTTCTTT. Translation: CASSLEGTSVSNTEAFF.

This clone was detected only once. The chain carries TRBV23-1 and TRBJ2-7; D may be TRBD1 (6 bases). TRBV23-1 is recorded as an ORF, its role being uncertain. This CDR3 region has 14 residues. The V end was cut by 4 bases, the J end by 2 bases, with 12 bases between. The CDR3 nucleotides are TGCGCCAGCAGTCCTGGACAGAAGCCCTACGAGCAGTACTTC. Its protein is CASSPGQKPYEQYF.

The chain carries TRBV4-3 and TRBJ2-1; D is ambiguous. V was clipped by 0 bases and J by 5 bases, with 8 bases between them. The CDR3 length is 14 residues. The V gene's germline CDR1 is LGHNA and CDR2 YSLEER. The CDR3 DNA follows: TGCGCCAGCAGCCAAGAACGGAGCGACAATGAGCAGTTCTTC. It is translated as CASSQERSDNEQFF.